Each of the 17 T cell receptor beta chains below was sequenced from the same sample in a study of blood T cell repertoires in COVID-19. TCRdb's copy holds only in-frame clones and misses some; the assay was immunoSEQ multiplex PCR. The sample consists of 150,000 to 200,000 clones, roughly 74% of them appearing once. Input material: peripheral blood. All receptors derive from a woman of 80 years or more with acute or convalescent COVID-19.

The chain is built from TRBV10-3 and TRBJ2-1; TRBD2 matches 10 bases. The length of the CDR3 is 14 residues. Per germline, CDR1 ENHRY and CDR2 SYGVKD. V shed 6 bases, J shed 8 bases, and the junction held 7 bases outside the gene matches. In DNA form, the CDR3 reads TGTGCCATCAGGGCTAGCGGGAGTAACGATGAGCAGTTCTTC. Its protein product is CAIRASGSNDEQFF.

This clone appeared once. V usage is TRBV11-2 and J usage is TRBJ1-3, with unresolved D. CDR1 is SGHAT and CDR2 is FQNNGV in the germline V gene. The CDR3 has 16 residues. V was cut by 2 bases and J by 0 bases, with 11 bases left in between. CDR3 DNA sequence: TGTGCCAGCAGCTTAAATGAGGCCCGCTCTGGAAACACCATATATTTT. It codes for CASSLNEARSGNTIYF.

The chain carries TRBV28 and TRBJ2-7, with no clear D. From germline, CDR1 is MDHEN and CDR2 SYDVKM. The length of the CDR3 is 13 residues. The V gene lost 2 bases and the J gene lost 7 bases, with 12 bases spanning the gap. CDR3 bases: TGTGCCAGCAGTTTAATCGACTCGAAAGAGCAGTACTTC. Protein sequence: CASSLIDSKEQYF.

The chain recombines TRBV19 with TRBJ1-5; no reliable D call. Germline CDR1 reads LNHDA; CDR2 reads SQIVND (reference sequence). The CDR3 sequence is 12 residues long. The germline V and J ends were trimmed by 8 bases and 5 bases, with 10 bases remaining between them. The CDR3 sequence is CASGPRDQPQHF. CDR3 in DNA: TGTGCCAGTGGGCCCCGTGATCAGCCCCAGCATTTT. Full variable domain (rest looked up from reference TRBV19 and TRBJ1-5): DGGITQSPKYLFRKEGQNVTLSCEQNLNHDAMYWYRQDPGQGLRLIYYSQIVNDFQKGDIAEGYSVSREKKESFPLTVTSAQKNPTAFYLCASGPRDQPQHFGDGTRLSIL.

This sequence joins TRBV21-1 and TRBJ2-7; the D segment call TRBD1 is taken from the table without a DNA check. TRBV21-1 is classified as a pseudogene. This CDR3 is 15 amino acids long. The CDR3 DNA reads TGTGCCAGCAGCTCCCGACAGGGGGACCCCTACGAGCAGTACTTC. It specifies CASSSRQGDPYEQYF.

The chain couples TRBV20-1 to TRBJ2-3, with D tentatively TRBD1 (7 bases). There are 14 residues in the CDR3. Trimming pared 3 bases from V and 1 base from J, leaving 11 bases between. Germline V lookup: CDR1 DFQATT, CDR2 SNEGSKA (reference sequence). CDR3 bases: TGCAGTGCTAGTGGCAGGGGGGGCACAGATACGCAGTATTTT. Translation: CSASGRGGTDTQYF.

For the CDR3, the DNA is TGCAGCGCCACCGGGGGTTTCACAGATACGCAGTATTTT. Its protein product is CSATGGFTDTQYF. The rearrangement links TRBV29-1 to TRBJ2-3, with a weak D call TRBD2 (6 bases). Deletions cut 7 bases from V and 2 bases from J, with 13 bases between. CDR3 length: 13 residues. Germline loops: CDR1 SQVTM, CDR2 ANQGSEA.

This chain links TRBV4-1 with TRBJ2-5, with 9 bases aligning to TRBD2. V lost 3 bases, J lost 6 bases, and 11 bases stayed unmatched. The V gene's germline CDR1 is MGHRA and CDR2 YSYEKL. The length of the CDR3 is 16 residues. CDR3 coding DNA: TGCGCCAGCAGCCACCTCGGGGCGGGGGGGCCTAAGACCCAGTACTTC. It encodes CASSHLGAGGPKTQYF.

The J gene is TRBJ2-7, the V gene TRBV20-1, with D perhaps TRBD1 (6 bases). V lost 3 bases and J 4 bases, leaving 10 bases between the germline ends. CDR1 DFQATT and CDR2 SNEGSKA come from the germline V gene (reference sequence). This CDR3 spans 12 amino acids. The CDR3 DNA reads as TGCAGTGCTAGTCGGACAGAATACGAGCAGTACTTC. Translation gives CSASRTEYEQYF.

V usage is TRBV19 and J usage is TRBJ2-7, with TRBD2 identical over 7 bases. Unmatched junction bases numbered 12, after V lost 5 bases and J lost 5 bases. This CDR3 has 15 amino acids. Germline V gives CDR1 LNHDA, CDR2 SQIVND (reference sequence). This CDR3 reads CASSPPGGSFHEQYF. CDR3 in DNA: TGTGCCAGTAGTCCCCCGGGCGGGAGCTTCCACGAGCAGTACTTC.

This rearrangement joins TRBV10-3 to TRBJ2-2; possibly TRBD2 for D (7 bases). CDR1 and CDR2 (germline): ENHRY, SYGVKD. The CDR3 runs to 14 residues. The V end lost 6 bases, the J end lost 1 base, and 9 bases lay between the germline ends. The CDR3 reads CAIRRGGNTGELFF. The CDR3 DNA sequence: TGTGCCATCAGGAGGGGGGGGAACACCGGGGAGCTGTTTTTT.

This chain links TRBV4-1 with TRBJ2-2; no reliable D call. Germline CDR1 MGHRA, CDR2 YSYEKL. The CDR3 loop spans 15 amino acids. Trimming removed 1 base from V and 9 bases from J, with 15 bases in between. The CDR3 DNA is TGCGCCAGCAGCCAAGCTACCGAGGCAACCCGGGAGCTGTTTTTT. It encodes CASSQATEATRELFF.

J is TRBJ1-2 and V is TRBV27; no reliable D call. CDR3 length equals 11 residues. V dropped 5 bases and J dropped 6 bases, with 7 bases sitting between them. Germline-derived CDR1 and CDR2 are MNHEY and SMNVEV (reference sequence). The CDR3 spells CASSDGNGYTF. As DNA, the CDR3 is TGTGCCAGCAGTGACGGGAATGGCTACACCTTC.

For this clone: At one boundary the junction diverges from the germline segment, which might be a read error. This chain connects TRBV9 to TRBJ1-2; D not resolved. The CDR3 spans 15 residues. Germline loops: CDR1 SGDLS, CDR2 YYNGEE. The DNA for the CDR3 is TGTGCCAGCAGCGTAGCACCGACGGACTACTACGGCTACACCTTC. Its protein is CASSVAPTDYYGYTF.

The rearrangement uses TRBV10-1 and TRBJ2-2; D is unresolved. Germline CDR1 WNHNN, CDR2 SYGVQD (reference sequence). V lost 4 bases, J lost 1 base, and 4 bases lay in between. This CDR3 comprises 13 residues. For the CDR3, the DNA is TGCGCCAGCAGTGTCCAGAACACCGGGGAGCTGTTTTTT. Translating gives CASSVQNTGELFF.

The chain combines TRBV7-2 with TRBJ2-2; weak D call: TRBD1 (6 bases). The CDR3 totals 15 residues. Trimming removed 3 bases at V and 0 bases at J, with 8 bases between. In germline, CDR1 is SGHTA, CDR2 FQGNSA. The CDR3 region is CASSLGHANTGELFF. In DNA, the CDR3 is TGTGCCAGCAGCTTGGGACACGCGAACACCGGGGAGCTGTTTTTT.

The chain carries TRBV7-2 and TRBJ2-7, with 8 bases lining up with TRBD1. Germline CDR1 SGHTA, CDR2 FQGNSA. There are 13 residues in the CDR3. The V gene end was trimmed by 3 bases and the J gene end by 4 bases; junction bases not matched to a gene: 2. The CDR3 loop reads CASSFGQGYEQYF. CDR3 coding DNA: TGTGCCAGCAGCTTTGGACAGGGATACGAGCAGTACTTC.